This T cell receptor beta chain was captured by sequencing in a study of blood T cell repertoires in COVID-19 (dated by TCRdb to the early 2020s). The study in broad terms: Samples from collaborators originated in the United States, Italy and Spain and spanned both the acute and convalescent phases of COVID-19. The prospective study material was composed of cDNA or gDNA derived from T cells, B-cell-depleted T cells, or PBMCs. The dataset comprised deeply sampled blood TCRbeta repertoires from subjects exposed to, actively infected with, or recovered from COVID-19. The repertoires were released in a freely available public database intended as a resource for research on the immune response to SARS-CoV-2. Samples came from the ongoing ImmuneRACE study (first 160 participants) plus 1,254 subjects from 6 global collaborators. Nearly every sample came with metadata listing a de-identified subject ID, COVID-19 status, age in years and sex. Where available, HLA class I and class II types were obtained from metadata supplied by the sample provider rather than from assay-based typing.

The collaborating institutions used their own protocols to collect whole blood in K2EDTA tubes. For TCRbeta analysis, collaborators shipped samples in one of three forms: frozen whole blood, isolated PBMCs, or DNA extracted from either of those sample types. A word on this clone: The clone's antigen remains unknown. Within one base of it there is no much larger clone, and no base qualities were kept.

What the authors observed across the whole study: How much clinical and demographic metadata was included differed by source and by participant, and the metadata was provided uncurated.

TCRbeta CDR3 regions were amplified from genomic DNA by means of the immunoSEQ Assay, a bias-controlled multiplex PCR. For the original study's pipeline: The number of nucleated cells in each sample was estimated by amplification of reference gene primers within the assay. Sequence reads were collapsed and filtered to measure the absolute abundance of every unique TCRbeta CDR3 rearrangement. Productive Simpson clonality was computed per sample as the square root of Simpson's diversity index over productive rearrangements. Imported from immuneACCESS, the table was reduced by TCRdb to in-frame sequences with V and J called. These copies leave out some clones; in studies compared against another copy, an unresolved V gene accounts for under half, and the cause of the remainder is not known. The V and J calls and the clone size are those of that table, but D and trimming were determined from the DNA. The sample table contains 150,000 to 200,000 clones; only one count was recorded for roughly four fifths of them. Under 13% of the sample is taken by the ten largest.

The CDR3 runs 16 amino acids, cysteine and phenylalanine included. Here the CDR3 DNA is all that survives: 48 bases in frame from base 1. The germline V gene yields SGHRS for CDR1 and YFSETQ for CDR2. Ends trimmed: V by 7 bases, J by 7 bases; bases unmatched to a gene: 12. The receptor's source is a human donor in a cohort sampled during active COVID-19. Sequenced input: peripheral blood. Recombination joined TRBV5-1 with TRBJ2-1; 12 bases in the junction line up with TRBD2. The encoded CDR3 is CASRRGLAGGSNEQFF. The nucleotide sequence is TGCGCCAGCCGGAGGGGCCTAGCGGGAGGGTCAAATGAGCAGTTCTTC.